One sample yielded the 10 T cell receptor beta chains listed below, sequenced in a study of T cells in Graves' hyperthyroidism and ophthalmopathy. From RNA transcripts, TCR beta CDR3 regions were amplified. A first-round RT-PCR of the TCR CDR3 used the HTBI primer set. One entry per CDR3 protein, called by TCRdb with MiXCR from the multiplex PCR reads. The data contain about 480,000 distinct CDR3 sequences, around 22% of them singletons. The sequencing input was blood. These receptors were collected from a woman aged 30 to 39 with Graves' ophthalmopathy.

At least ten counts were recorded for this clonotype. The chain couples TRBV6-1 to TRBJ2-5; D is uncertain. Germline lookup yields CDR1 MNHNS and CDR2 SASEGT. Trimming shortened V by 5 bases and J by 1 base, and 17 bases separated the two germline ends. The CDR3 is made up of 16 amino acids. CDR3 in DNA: TGTGCCAGCAGTCCCACTCCTGAAGACCTCCAAGAGACCCAGTACTTC. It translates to CASSPTPEDLQETQYF.

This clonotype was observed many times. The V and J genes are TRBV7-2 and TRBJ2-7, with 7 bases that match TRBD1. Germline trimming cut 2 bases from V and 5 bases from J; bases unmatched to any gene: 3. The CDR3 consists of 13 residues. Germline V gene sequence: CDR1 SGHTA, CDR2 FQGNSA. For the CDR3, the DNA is TGTGCCAGCAGCTTATTAAGGGGGCACGAGCAGTACTTC. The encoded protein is CASSLLRGHEQYF.

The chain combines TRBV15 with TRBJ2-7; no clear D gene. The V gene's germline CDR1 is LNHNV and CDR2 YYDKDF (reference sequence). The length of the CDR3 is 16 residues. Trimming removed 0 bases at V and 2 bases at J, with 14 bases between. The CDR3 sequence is CATSRDLATGAYEQYF. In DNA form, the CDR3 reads TGTGCCACCAGCAGAGATCTGGCGACTGGTGCCTACGAGCAGTACTTC.

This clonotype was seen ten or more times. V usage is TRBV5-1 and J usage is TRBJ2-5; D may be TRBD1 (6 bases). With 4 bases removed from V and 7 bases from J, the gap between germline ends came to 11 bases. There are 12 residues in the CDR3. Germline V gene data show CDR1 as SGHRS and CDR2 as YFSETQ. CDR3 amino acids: CASSETRGTQYF. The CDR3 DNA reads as TGCGCCAGCAGCGAAACCAGGGGGACCCAGTACTTC.

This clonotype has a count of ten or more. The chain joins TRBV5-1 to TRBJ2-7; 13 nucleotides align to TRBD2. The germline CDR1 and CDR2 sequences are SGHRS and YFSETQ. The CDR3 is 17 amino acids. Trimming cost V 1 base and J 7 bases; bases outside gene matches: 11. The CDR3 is CASSLPGLAGVPGEQYF. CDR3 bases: TGCGCCAGCAGCTTGCCCGGACTAGCGGGGGTTCCTGGGGAGCAGTACTTC.

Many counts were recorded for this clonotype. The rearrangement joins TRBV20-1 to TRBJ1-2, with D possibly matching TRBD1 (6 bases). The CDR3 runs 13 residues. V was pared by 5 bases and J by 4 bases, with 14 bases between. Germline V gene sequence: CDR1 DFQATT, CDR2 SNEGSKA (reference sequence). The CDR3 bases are TGCAGTGCTCCCGACAGGCCATTCTATGGCTACACCTTC. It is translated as CSAPDRPFYGYTF.

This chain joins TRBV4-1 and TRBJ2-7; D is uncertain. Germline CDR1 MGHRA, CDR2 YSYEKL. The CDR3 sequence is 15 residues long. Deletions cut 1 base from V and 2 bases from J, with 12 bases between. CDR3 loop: CASSQVVAAAYEQYF. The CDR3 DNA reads TGCGCCAGCAGCCAAGTCGTGGCGGCTGCCTACGAGCAGTACTTC.

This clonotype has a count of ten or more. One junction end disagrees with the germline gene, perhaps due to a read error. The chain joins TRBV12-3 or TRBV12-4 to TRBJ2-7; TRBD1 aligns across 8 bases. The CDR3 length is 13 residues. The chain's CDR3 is CAGRGQVNYEQYF. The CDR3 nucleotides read TGTGCCGGCAGGGGACAGGTTAATTACGAGCAGTACTTC.

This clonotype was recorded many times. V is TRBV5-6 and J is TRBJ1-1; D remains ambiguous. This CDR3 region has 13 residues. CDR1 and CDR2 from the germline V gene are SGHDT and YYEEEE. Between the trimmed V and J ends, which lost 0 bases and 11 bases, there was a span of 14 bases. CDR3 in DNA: TGTGCCAGCAGCTTGGCACAGACCATAGGGGCTTTCTTT. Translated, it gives CASSLAQTIGAFF.

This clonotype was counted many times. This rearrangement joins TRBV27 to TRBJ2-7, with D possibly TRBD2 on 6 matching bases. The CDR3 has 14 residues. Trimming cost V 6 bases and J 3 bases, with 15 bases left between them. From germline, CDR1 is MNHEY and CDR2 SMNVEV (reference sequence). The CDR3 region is CASSPRGKGYEQYF. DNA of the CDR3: TGTGCCAGCAGCCCGCGGGGAAAAGGCTACGAGCAGTACTTC.